This entry lists 30 T cell receptor beta chains sequenced from one sample in a study of cytomegalovirus exposure and HLA in healthy donors. With 60 Vbeta and 13 Jbeta primers, the PCR was carried out. The repertoire was sequenced with immunoSEQ multiplex PCR; TCRdb's copy has only in-frame clones and lacks some. The sample shows 130,000 to 150,000 clones, over 75% of them seen only once. The sequencing sample was made of PBMCs. All receptors derive from a man aged 25 to 40 in good health and CMV-seropositive.

This rearrangement joins TRBV6-1 to TRBJ2-1, with TRBD1 matching over 7 bases. V dropped 3 bases and J dropped 10; count of bases not matched to a gene: 6. CDR1 and CDR2 (germline): MNHNS, SASEGT. The CDR3 has 13 amino acids. Written as DNA, the CDR3 is TGTGCCAGCAGTGATGCAGGGGGATGGGAGCAGTTCTTC. Encoded protein: CASSDAGGWEQFF.

The rearrangement uses TRBV27 and TRBJ2-7; weak D call: TRBD1 (6 bases). V lost 5 bases and J lost 0, with 14 bases in between. Germline CDR1 and CDR2: MNHEY and SMNVEV (reference sequence). CDR3 length equals 15 residues. In nucleotides, the CDR3 is TGTGCCAGCAGTCCAACAGGGACGAGCTCCTACGAGCAGTACTTC. This encodes CASSPTGTSSYEQYF.

This clone was seen just once. The genes are TRBV19 and TRBJ2-3; D possibly corresponds to TRBD2 (5 bases). The germline V gene has CDR1 LNHDA and CDR2 SQIVND (reference sequence). V shed 5 bases and J shed 6 bases, with 18 bases lying between them. CDR3 size: 15 residues. CDR3 amino acids: CASSHMTGMTDTQYF. CDR3 DNA sequence: TGTGCCAGTAGTCACATGACGGGAATGACTGATACGCAGTATTTT.

The J gene is TRBJ2-1, the V gene TRBV18, with a weak D call TRBD1 (5 bases). CDR1 is KGHSH and CDR2 is LQKENI in the germline V gene. The CDR3 totals 15 residues. Deletions cut 1 base from V and 4 bases from J, with 11 bases between. The CDR3 DNA reads TGTGCCAGCTCACCACGAACAGGCAATTACAATGAGCAGTTCTTC. This sequence encodes CASSPRTGNYNEQFF.

This clone was seen a single time. The rearrangement links TRBV28 to TRBJ1-2, with 7 bases fitting TRBD1. The germline gives CDR1 MDHEN, CDR2 SYDVKM. V was pared by 5 bases and J by 4 bases, with 7 bases of the junction left unmatched. The CDR3 covers 14 residues. DNA of the CDR3: TGTGCCAGCAGTAAGCCGGGACAGATCTATGGCTACACCTTC. The encoded protein is CASSKPGQIYGYTF.

V gene TRBV14 combines with J gene TRBJ1-2; 7 bases are a match to TRBD1. This CDR3 has 15 amino acids. Trimming removed 6 bases from V and 8 bases from J; junction bases left unmatched: 15. Per germline, CDR1 SGHDN and CDR2 FVKESK. CDR3 sequence (DNA): TGTGCCAGCAGACCTTACAGGGGCGGGCCCTACGGCTACACCTTC. Amino acid sequence: CASRPYRGGPYGYTF.

The rearrangement joins TRBV27 to TRBJ2-7; a weak D match, TRBD1 (6 bases). Trimming shortened V by 5 bases and J by 2 bases, and 16 bases separated the two germline ends. This CDR3 is 15 amino acids long. The V gene's germline CDR1 is MNHEY and CDR2 SMNVEV (reference sequence). The CDR3 DNA reads as TGTGCCAGCAGTGGTCAGGGGCATGGTACCTACGAGCAGTACTTC. Its protein product is CASSGQGHGTYEQYF.

This chain joins TRBV5-6 and TRBJ2-3, with 8 bases matching TRBD2. The ends lost 1 base at V and 4 bases at J; junction bases unmatched: 8. Germline CDR1 is SGHDT and CDR2 is YYEEEE. The CDR3 is 16 amino acids. The CDR3 sequence: CASSLWSGSPSDTQYF. For the CDR3, the DNA is TGTGCCAGCAGCTTGTGGAGCGGGAGCCCTTCAGATACGCAGTATTTT. The whole variable domain, filled in from reference TRBV5-6 and TRBJ2-3, reads DAGVTQSPTHLIKTRGQQVTLRCSPKSGHDTVSWYQQALGQGPQFIFQYYEEEERQRGNFPDRFSGHQFPNYSSELNVNALLLGDSALYLCASSLWSGSPSDTQYFGPGTRLTVL.

This clone was recorded at least ten times. This specimen includes other DNA sequences encoding the same CDR3. The J gene is TRBJ2-7, the V gene TRBV2; 7 nucleotides match TRBD2. CDR1 is SNHLY and CDR2 is FYNNEI in the germline V gene. V was pared by 5 bases and J by 3 bases, with 4 bases of the junction left unmatched. The CDR3 length is 13 residues. CDR3 sequence reads: CASSPGGVYEQYF. CDR3 coding DNA: TGTGCCAGCAGTCCTGGGGGGGTCTACGAGCAGTACTTC.

This clone was recorded once. The chain recombines TRBV25-1 with TRBJ1-2; D is uncertain. Between the trimmed V and J ends, which lost 3 bases and 7 bases, there was a span of 6 bases. The CDR3 is 11 amino acids. The germline V gene encodes CDR1 MGHDK and CDR2 SYGVNS. The CDR3 spells CASSDFSGYTF. The CDR3 DNA reads as TGTGCCAGCAGTGATTTCAGTGGCTACACCTTC.

The chain joins TRBV5-8 to TRBJ2-1, with TRBD2 identical over 8 bases. Trimming removed 0 bases from V and 9 bases from J; junction bases left unmatched: 8. Germline loops: CDR1 SGHTS, CDR2 YDEGEE. The CDR3 is made up of 15 amino acids. The CDR3 loop is CASSLATSVWGEQFF. The CDR3 region has the DNA TGTGCCAGCAGCTTGGCGACTAGCGTTTGGGGTGAGCAGTTCTTC. Full variable domain (missing parts from reference TRBV5-8 and TRBJ2-1): EAGVTQSPTHLIKTRGQQATLRCSPISGHTSVYWYQQALGLGLQFLLWYDEGEERNRGNFPPRFSGRQFPNYSSELNVNALELEDSALYLCASSLATSVWGEQFFGPGTRLTVL.

This clone is a singleton in its sample. V gene TRBV5-6 combines with J gene TRBJ2-4, with 8 bases matching TRBD1. The germline V gene encodes CDR1 SGHDT and CDR2 YYEEEE. This CDR3 has 19 amino acids. With 0 bases clipped from V and 0 bases from J, the junction kept 11 bases outside the gene matches. CDR3 DNA sequence: TGTGCCAGCAGCTTGGTGCAGGGGGCGCTTCTTGAAGCCAAAAACATTCAGTACTTC. Protein product: CASSLVQGALLEAKNIQYF.

CDR3 sequence (DNA): TGTGCCAGCAGTACCCCCAGCGTAGGGAACACTGAAGCTTTCTTT. Protein sequence: CASSTPSVGNTEAFF. The chain employs TRBV6-6 and TRBJ1-1, with D hard to call. This CDR3 is built from 15 residues. With 5 bases removed from V and 1 base from J, the gap between germline ends came to 14 bases. Germline V gene lookup returns CDR1 MNHNY and CDR2 SVGAGI (reference sequence).

The rearrangement uses TRBV5-1 and TRBJ1-2; no reliable D call. Germline CDR1 is SGHRS and CDR2 is YFSETQ. Trimming stripped 3 bases from V and 2 bases from J, with 14 bases between. The CDR3 spans 15 residues. In DNA, the CDR3 is TGCGCCAGCAGCTCCAGTGGAGGATCGAACTATGGCTACACCTTC. Translated: CASSSSGGSNYGYTF.

The chain carries TRBV25-1 and TRBJ1-3; no firm D call. This CDR3 is 12 amino acids long. Germline CDR1 reads MGHDK; CDR2 reads SYGVNS. Trimming took off 4 bases at V and 3 bases at J, with 4 bases between the two ends. CDR3 DNA sequence: TGTGCCAGCAGTGGGCATGGAAACACCATATATTTT. It specifies CASSGHGNTIYF.

This chain uses TRBV5-1 with TRBJ1-5, with D unresolved. Trimming took 3 bases from V and 0 from J, leaving 4 bases between them. Germline V gives CDR1 SGHRS, CDR2 YFSETQ. CDR3 length equals 13 residues. CDR3 nucleotides: TGCGCCAGCAGCTCGGGTAGCAATCAGCCCCAGCATTTT. Amino acids: CASSSGSNQPQHF.

This clone appeared once. The chain employs TRBV5-1 and TRBJ2-3; possible D gene TRBD1, 5 bases. The germline V gene encodes CDR1 SGHRS and CDR2 YFSETQ. This CDR3 has 17 residues. The ends were cut back, 0 bases at V and 2 bases at J, with 16 bases in the middle. CDR3 sequence reads: CASSLVGLNYPTDTQYF. CDR3 DNA: TGCGCCAGCAGCTTGGTGGGGCTCAATTACCCCACAGATACGCAGTATTTT.

This sequence joins TRBV4-1 and TRBJ1-1, with TRBD1 matching over 10 bases. The CDR3 loop spans 15 amino acids. CDR1 and CDR2 from the germline V gene are MGHRA and YSYEKL. V lost 3 bases, J lost 4 bases, and 5 bases stayed unmatched. The DNA of the CDR3 is TGCGCCAGCAGCCACCCCGGGACAGGGGCCACTGAAGCTTTCTTT. It translates to CASSHPGTGATEAFF.

V gene TRBV11-2 combines with J gene TRBJ2-7; no definite D call. Trimming took off 7 bases at V and 4 bases at J, with 14 bases between the two ends. Looked up from germline, CDR1 is SGHAT and CDR2 is FQNNGV. The CDR3 runs to 13 residues. The CDR3 reads CASKLETAYEQYF. DNA for the CDR3: TGTGCCAGCAAGCTAGAGACGGCATACGAGCAGTACTTC. Supplemented by reference TRBV11-2 and TRBJ2-7, the full variable domain reads EAGVAQSPRYKIIEKRQSVAFWCNPISGHATLYWYQQILGQGPKLLIQFQNNGVVDDSQLPKDRFSAERLKGVDSTLKIQPAKLEDSAVYLCASKLETAYEQYFGPGTRLTVT.

V usage is TRBV6-1 and J usage is TRBJ1-5; a weak D match, TRBD1 (6 bases). The CDR3 consists of 15 residues. CDR1 and CDR2 (germline): MNHNS, SASEGT. V lost 4 bases and J lost 8, with 18 bases in between. The CDR3 DNA reads as TGTGCCAGCAGTGCCTACAGGGAACGGTGGGAGCCCCAGCATTTT. Residues: CASSAYRERWEPQHF.

V usage is TRBV4-1 and J usage is TRBJ2-1; TRBD2 aligns across 9 bases. Germline V gene data show CDR1 as MGHRA and CDR2 as YSYEKL. V was clipped by 0 bases and J by 12 bases; unmatched bases: 12. There are 16 residues in the CDR3. The CDR3 loop reads CASSQEGVAGVGGQFF. DNA for the CDR3: TGCGCCAGCAGCCAAGAAGGAGTAGCGGGAGTAGGTGGGCAGTTCTTC.

This chain links TRBV27 with TRBJ2-3, with D perhaps matching TRBD2 (5 bases). With 4 bases removed from V and 0 bases from J, the gap between germline ends came to 8 bases. In germline, CDR1 is MNHEY, CDR2 SMNVEV (reference sequence). This CDR3 contains 14 residues. The CDR3, as DNA: TGTGCCAGCAGTTGGCGCGGGAGCACAGATACGCAGTATTTT. It translates to CASSWRGSTDTQYF.

The V and J genes are TRBV4-1 and TRBJ1-4, with TRBD1 matching over 9 bases. The CDR3 is made up of 19 amino acids. After removal of 1 base from V and 5 bases from J, the junction contained 14 bases not matched to a gene. The germline CDR1 and CDR2 sequences are MGHRA and YSYEKL. The CDR3 DNA is TGCGCCAGCAGCCAAGTACCGGGACAGGGAGGTATTTGGAATGAAAAACTGTTTTTT. Encoded protein: CASSQVPGQGGIWNEKLFF.

This clone occurred once. The chain has TRBV11-2 and TRBJ2-3, with 7 bases matching TRBD1. V trimming: 1 base; J trimming: 6 bases; junction bases outside the gene matches: 4. This CDR3 region has 14 residues. CDR1 and CDR2 (germline): SGHAT, FQNNGV. The CDR3 coding sequence is TGTGCCAGCAGCTTAGGGAGACAGGGCGATACGCAGTATTTT. Its protein product is CASSLGRQGDTQYF. Based on the CDR3 plus reference TRBV11-2 and TRBJ2-3, the full variable domain is EAGVAQSPRYKIIEKRQSVAFWCNPISGHATLYWYQQILGQGPKLLIQFQNNGVVDDSQLPKDRFSAERLKGVDSTLKIQPAKLEDSAVYLCASSLGRQGDTQYFGPGTRLTVL.

This clone was seen a handful of times. V gene TRBV7-2 combines with J gene TRBJ2-7; D is unclear. The germline CDR1 and CDR2 sequences are SGHTA and FQGNSA. This CDR3 has 13 amino acids. Trimming pared 4 bases from V and 3 bases from J, leaving 10 bases between. The CDR3 region is CASSSRLNYEQYF. DNA of the CDR3: TGTGCCAGCAGCTCTAGACTTAACTACGAGCAGTACTTC.

This chain joins TRBV7-6 and TRBJ2-7, with D possibly being TRBD2 (6 bases). V was clipped by 1 base and J by 2 bases, with 27 bases between them. The CDR3 has 20 residues. The germline V gene encodes CDR1 SGHVS and CDR2 FNYEAQ. The DNA of the CDR3 is TGTGCCAGCAGCTTAGTCCCAGTGCGGGATCGCAGCGGTTCCACCTACGAGCAGTACTTC. This gives the protein CASSLVPVRDRSGSTYEQYF.

This rearrangement joins TRBV7-2 to TRBJ2-1; 13 nucleotides agree with TRBD2. V gave up 0 bases and J gave up 1 base; unmatched junction bases: 0. The CDR3 length is 17 residues. Germline V gives CDR1 SGHTA, CDR2 FQGNSA. CDR3 bases: TGTGCCAGCAGCTTAGCGGGACTAGCGGGGTCCTACAATGAGCAGTTCTTC. Its protein product is CASSLAGLAGSYNEQFF.

This chain connects TRBV28 to TRBJ1-4; 9 positions match TRBD1. Per germline, CDR1 MDHEN and CDR2 SYDVKM. Germline trimming cut 5 bases from V and 7 bases from J; bases unmatched to any gene: 14. This CDR3 is built from 17 residues. The CDR3 DNA reads TGTGCCAGCAGTCAACAGGGGGCGACGGTGAAGGTTGAAAAACTGTTTTTT. Translated: CASSQQGATVKVEKLFF.

The table lists this clone with a count of one. The genes are TRBV15 and TRBJ1-5; 7 nucleotides line up with TRBD1. The CDR3 has 16 amino acids. From germline, CDR1 is LNHNV and CDR2 YYDKDF (reference sequence). After removal of 6 bases from V and 0 bases from J, the junction contained 8 bases not matched to a gene. CDR3 protein: CATRPGQTNSNQPQHF. In nucleotides, the CDR3 is TGTGCCACCAGGCCGGGACAGACAAATAGCAATCAGCCCCAGCATTTT. Using reference TRBV15 and TRBJ1-5 for the parts outside the CDR3, the full variable domain is DAMVIQNPRYQVTQFGKPVTLSCSQTLNHNVMYWYQQKSSQAPKLLFHYYDKDFNNEADTPDNFQSRRPNTSFCFLDIRSPGLGDTAMYLCATRPGQTNSNQPQHFGDGTRLSIL.

The V and J genes are TRBV29-1 and TRBJ1-1, with 8 bases that match TRBD1. This CDR3 has 13 residues. The ends lost 7 bases at V and 5 bases at J; junction bases unmatched: 9. Germline V CDR1 and CDR2: SQVTM, ANQGSEA. CDR3 loop: CSGMGQARTEAFF. As DNA, the CDR3 is TGCAGCGGTATGGGACAGGCGAGGACTGAAGCTTTCTTT.